What follows describes a single TCR beta chain. The data belong to a study of control samples from healthy donors and cancer patients. The CDR3 has 14 amino acids. The V and J ends lost 1 base and 7 bases respectively, with 13 bases between them. Per germline, CDR1 SGHAT and CDR2 FQNNGV. Data came from immunoSEQ multiplex PCR; TCRdb stores just in-frame clones and leaves some out. The data contain roughly 120,000 clones, roughly 88% of them seen just once; the ten biggest clones take up about 3.2%. The sequenced sample consisted of blood. This TCR was recovered from a man in his fifties in good health. V is TRBV11-2 and J is TRBJ1-1; no clear D. CDR3 sequence (DNA): TGTGCCAGCAGCTTAGTCATACCGCTGGTTGAAGCTTTCTTT. Translated: CASSLVIPLVEAFF.